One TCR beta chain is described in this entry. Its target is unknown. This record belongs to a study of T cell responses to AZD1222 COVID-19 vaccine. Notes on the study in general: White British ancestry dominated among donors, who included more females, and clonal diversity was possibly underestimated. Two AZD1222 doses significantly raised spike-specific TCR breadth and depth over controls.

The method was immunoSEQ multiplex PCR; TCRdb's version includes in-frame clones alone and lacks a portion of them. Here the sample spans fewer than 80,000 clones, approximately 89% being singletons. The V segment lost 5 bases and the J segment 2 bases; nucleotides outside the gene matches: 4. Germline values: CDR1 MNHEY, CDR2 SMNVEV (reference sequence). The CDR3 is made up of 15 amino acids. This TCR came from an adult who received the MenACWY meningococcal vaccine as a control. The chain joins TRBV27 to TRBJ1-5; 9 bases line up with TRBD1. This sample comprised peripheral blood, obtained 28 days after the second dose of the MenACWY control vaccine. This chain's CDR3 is CASSPTGGGNQPQHF. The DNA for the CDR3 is TGTGCCAGCAGTCCGACAGGGGGTGGCAATCAGCCCCAGCATTTT.